Only a few counts were recorded for the clone carrying this T cell receptor beta chain. Its target is unknown. This sample was included in a study of T cell responses to AZD1222 COVID-19 vaccine. Study-wide results and limits: There were mostly white British donors and more females than males, and clonal diversity was possibly underestimated. The study reported that nearly half of spike-specific TCRs target unmutated variant regions. Spike-specific TCR breadth and depth were elevated following two AZD1222 doses. CD4 TCRs linked to vaccination spanned spike, dominating at 160-218 and 743-854.

Trimming took 6 bases from V and 3 from J, leaving 14 bases between them. CDR3 size: 14 residues. Germline-derived CDR1 and CDR2 are MNHEY and SMNVEV (reference sequence). TCRdb's copy holds only in-frame clones and misses some; the assay was immunoSEQ multiplex PCR. The sample consists of about 120,000 clones, roughly 90% of them appearing once. Specimen: peripheral blood, collected on day 0 of AZD1222 vaccination. V usage is TRBV27 and J usage is TRBJ1-1; D gene uncertain. The source is an adult in good health. This CDR3 is CASRVGGSYTEAFF. CDR3 coding DNA: TGTGCCAGCAGGGTCGGTGGCTCTTACACTGAAGCTTTCTTT.